The rows below give T cell receptor beta chains drawn from one sample of a study of post-analysis software for immune sequencing data. TCRdb processed the PCR reads anew with MiXCR; each CDR3 protein has one entry. The sample yields approximately 770,000 distinct CDR3 sequences, 46% seen once. Sequencing was performed on blood. The receptors here all came from a girl aged 5-17 years with multiple sclerosis. CDR3s include the opening cysteine and the closing phenylalanine or tryptophan. A D gene is named only where the DNA matches it firmly. The size of a clone is reported for some rows only, either as once, few or many, or as a class for expanded clones.

cdr3_nt: TGTGCCAGCAGCGTAGCTTCAGGGCCGATTTTGGAGGAGACCCAGTACTTC; cdr3_aa: CASSVASGPILEETQYF; v_call: TRBV9; clone_size: few; d_call: NA; j_call: TRBJ2-5
cdr3_nt: TGCAGCGTAGACACCGGGACTAGCGGGAAGGGGCAGTTCTTC; cdr3_aa: CSVDTGTSGKGQFF; v_call: TRBV29-1; clone_size: NA; d_call: TRBD2; j_call: TRBJ2-1
cdr3_nt: TGTGCCAGCAGCTCCCCTGGAGCGGGAGTGAACGAGCAGTACTTC; cdr3_aa: CASSSPGAGVNEQYF; v_call: TRBV5-6; clone_size: few; d_call: TRBD2; j_call: TRBJ2-7
cdr3_nt: TGCAGTGCACGGACAGGGGGCATCCACGAGCAGTACTTC; cdr3_aa: CSARTGGIHEQYF; v_call: TRBV20-1; clone_size: NA; d_call: TRBD1; j_call: TRBJ2-7
cdr3_nt: TGTGCCAGCAGCCAAGAGGCAGGGGCTCTCTACGAGCAGTACTTC; cdr3_aa: CASSQEAGALYEQYF; v_call: TRBV3-1; clone_size: NA; d_call: NA; j_call: TRBJ2-7
cdr3_nt: TGTGCCAGCAGTTCCGCCCACTACTACGAGCAGTACTTC; cdr3_aa: CASSSAHYYEQYF; v_call: TRBV7-2; clone_size: few; d_call: NA; j_call: TRBJ2-7
cdr3_nt: TGTGCCAGCAGCAATTTCAGGGCCATAGATACGCAGTATTTT; cdr3_aa: CASSNFRAIDTQYF; v_call: TRBV12-3/TRBV12-4; clone_size: few; d_call: NA; j_call: TRBJ2-3
cdr3_nt: TGCAGTGCTAGAATTTTCCAGGGTGGTGAAAAACTGTTTTTT; cdr3_aa: CSARIFQGGEKLFF; v_call: TRBV20-1; clone_size: NA; d_call: NA; j_call: TRBJ1-4
cdr3_nt: TGTGCCAGCAGTTTTTCTGGACAGGGCCATGGCTACACCTTC; cdr3_aa: CASSFSGQGHGYTF; v_call: TRBV28; clone_size: few; d_call: TRBD1; j_call: TRBJ1-2
cdr3_nt: TGTGCCAGCAGCTTACCTCGGGCCTCTGGGGCCAACGTCCTGACTTTC; cdr3_aa: CASSLPRASGANVLTF; v_call: TRBV7-9; clone_size: NA; d_call: NA; j_call: TRBJ2-6
cdr3_nt: TGTGCCAGCAGCGTAGTTCCGGGCCCGACCACAGATACGCAGTATTTT; cdr3_aa: CASSVVPGPTTDTQYF; v_call: TRBV9; clone_size: few; d_call: NA; j_call: TRBJ2-3
cdr3_nt: TGTGCCTGGACTGAGGGTAGCACAGATACGCAGTATTTT; cdr3_aa: CAWTEGSTDTQYF; v_call: TRBV30; clone_size: NA; d_call: NA; j_call: TRBJ2-3
cdr3_nt: TGTGCTAGTGCCTTGTCAGGGGGCTACGAGCAGTACTTC; cdr3_aa: CASALSGGYEQYF; v_call: TRBV12-5; clone_size: NA; d_call: TRBD1; j_call: TRBJ2-7
cdr3_nt: TGCGCCACCAGCCCCGCGCTAGCCTATGGCTACACCTTC; cdr3_aa: CATSPALAYGYTF; v_call: TRBV15; clone_size: NA; d_call: NA; j_call: TRBJ1-2
cdr3_nt: TGTGCCACCAGTGATGGAAAGCGGTACGAGCAGTACTTC; cdr3_aa: CATSDGKRYEQYF; v_call: TRBV24-1; clone_size: NA; d_call: NA; j_call: TRBJ2-7
cdr3_nt: TGTGCCAGCAGCGTACGCTTAGCGGGAGGGCCAGATACGCAGTATTTT; cdr3_aa: CASSVRLAGGPDTQYF; v_call: TRBV11-2; clone_size: NA; d_call: TRBD2; j_call: TRBJ2-3
cdr3_nt: TGTGCCAGCAGCCCAAACTTGAGTTTAGAGACAGATACGCAGTATTTT; cdr3_aa: CASSPNLSLETDTQYF; v_call: TRBV11-2; clone_size: NA; d_call: NA; j_call: TRBJ2-3
cdr3_nt: TGTGCCAGCAGCTTGGCGACAGGGGGCCTACTGAACACTGAAGCTTTCTTT; cdr3_aa: CASSLATGGLLNTEAFF; v_call: TRBV7-6; clone_size: NA; d_call: TRBD1; j_call: TRBJ1-1
cdr3_nt: TGTGCCAGCAGCTTAGGGACGGGGTTCGGGGGCGAGCAGTACTTC; cdr3_aa: CASSLGTGFGGEQYF; v_call: TRBV7-9; clone_size: NA; d_call: NA; j_call: TRBJ2-7
cdr3_nt: TGTGCCAGCAGCTCCAAGTCAACGGTAGGGTACTATGGCTACACCTTC; cdr3_aa: CASSSKSTVGYYGYTF; v_call: TRBV9; clone_size: few; d_call: NA; j_call: TRBJ1-2
cdr3_nt: TGTGCCAGCAGGCCCCAGTGGCGGGGACCCACAGATACGCAGTATTTT; cdr3_aa: CASRPQWRGPTDTQYF; v_call: TRBV6-6; clone_size: NA; d_call: NA; j_call: TRBJ2-3
cdr3_nt: TGTGCCAGCAGCTTAGTCGGGGTAGCGGGAGGTGACAATGAGCAGTTCTTC; cdr3_aa: CASSLVGVAGGDNEQFF; v_call: TRBV11-2; clone_size: NA; d_call: TRBD2; j_call: TRBJ2-1
cdr3_nt: TGTGCCAGCAGCTTGGCCGGGACAGGGCGGATTCGGTACAATGAGCAGTTCTTC; cdr3_aa: CASSLAGTGRIRYNEQFF; v_call: TRBV5-5; clone_size: few; d_call: TRBD1; j_call: TRBJ2-1
cdr3_nt: TGTGCCAACAGCCCGGGGGAGAGGACCACAACAGATACGCAGTATTTT; cdr3_aa: CANSPGERTTTDTQYF; v_call: TRBV7-9; clone_size: NA; d_call: NA; j_call: TRBJ2-3
cdr3_nt: TGTGCCAGCAGCCAGTCCCCGGGACCACCCTGGAATGAGCAGTTCTTC; cdr3_aa: CASSQSPGPPWNEQFF; v_call: TRBV3-1; clone_size: NA; d_call: NA; j_call: TRBJ2-1
cdr3_nt: TGCAGTGCTACTGGGCTGGGGGGAGTCTACAATGAGCAGTTCTTC; cdr3_aa: CSATGLGGVYNEQFF; v_call: TRBV20-1; clone_size: NA; d_call: NA; j_call: TRBJ2-1
cdr3_nt: TGTGCCAGCAGTACGACAGCGTCCTACGAGCAGTACTTC; cdr3_aa: CASSTTASYEQYF; v_call: TRBV12-3/TRBV12-4; clone_size: few; d_call: NA; j_call: TRBJ2-7
cdr3_nt: TGCAGCGGGGCCCCTCTAGCGGGAGTGAATGAGCAGTTCTTC; cdr3_aa: CSGAPLAGVNEQFF; v_call: TRBV29-1; clone_size: NA; d_call: TRBD2; j_call: TRBJ2-1
cdr3_nt: TGTGCCACCAGTGATCCGGAGGGCGGGAGGGAGACCCAGTACTTC; cdr3_aa: CATSDPEGGRETQYF; v_call: TRBV24-1; clone_size: few; d_call: TRBD2; j_call: TRBJ2-5
cdr3_nt: TGCGCCAGCAGTGAGTCGAAGAGGGCCACTGAAGCTTTCTTT; cdr3_aa: CASSESKRATEAFF; v_call: TRBV10-2; clone_size: few; d_call: NA; j_call: TRBJ1-1
cdr3_nt: TGCAGTGCTAGCGCTAAGAACACTGAAGCTTTCTTT; cdr3_aa: CSASAKNTEAFF; v_call: TRBV20-1; clone_size: NA; d_call: NA; j_call: TRBJ1-1
cdr3_nt: TGTGCCGGCACCAAAACTAGCGTCAGCTCCTACGAGCAGTACTTC; cdr3_aa: CAGTKTSVSSYEQYF; v_call: TRBV6-2/TRBV6-3; clone_size: few; d_call: TRBD2; j_call: TRBJ2-7
cdr3_nt: TGTGCCAGCAGTTTATTACTAGACCCCAACAATGAGCAGTTCTTC; cdr3_aa: CASSLLLDPNNEQFF; v_call: TRBV27; clone_size: NA; d_call: NA; j_call: TRBJ2-1
cdr3_nt: TGCAGTGCTAGAGATTGGGCGGGGACAGGGCGGAACACCGGGGAGCTGTTTTTT; cdr3_aa: CSARDWAGTGRNTGELFF; v_call: TRBV20-1; clone_size: few; d_call: TRBD1; j_call: TRBJ2-2
cdr3_nt: TGTGCCACCAGTGACCGCGGACAGGGTAGGGAGACCCAGTACTTC; cdr3_aa: CATSDRGQGRETQYF; v_call: TRBV24-1; clone_size: NA; d_call: TRBD1; j_call: TRBJ2-5
cdr3_nt: TGCAGTGCTAGAGAGGCGGGAGGGTCGCCCGGGGAGCTGTTTTTT; cdr3_aa: CSAREAGGSPGELFF; v_call: TRBV20-1; clone_size: NA; d_call: TRBD2; j_call: TRBJ2-2
cdr3_nt: TGCAGTGCTCTGCAACTAGCGGAGATCTCCTACGAGCAGTACTTC; cdr3_aa: CSALQLAEISYEQYF; v_call: TRBV20-1; clone_size: few; d_call: TRBD2; j_call: TRBJ2-7
cdr3_nt: TGTGCCAGCAGCGCCCAGGCGGGAGGGCCTTACAATGAGCAGTTCTTC; cdr3_aa: CASSAQAGGPYNEQFF; v_call: TRBV7-9; clone_size: NA; d_call: TRBD2; j_call: TRBJ2-1
cdr3_nt: TGTGCCAGCAGCTTGGACGGCAGAGGGTATGGCTACACCTTC; cdr3_aa: CASSLDGRGYGYTF; v_call: TRBV7-9; clone_size: few; d_call: NA; j_call: TRBJ1-2
cdr3_nt: TGTGCCAGCAGTCTTCGGGCGGGTTCCTACGAGCAGTACTTC; cdr3_aa: CASSLRAGSYEQYF; v_call: TRBV12-3/TRBV12-4; clone_size: few; d_call: NA; j_call: TRBJ2-7
cdr3_nt: TGTGCCAGCAGCCGCAGGACCCTAGCGGGGCAAGAGACCCAGTACTTC; cdr3_aa: CASSRRTLAGQETQYF; v_call: TRBV3-1; clone_size: NA; d_call: TRBD2; j_call: TRBJ2-5
cdr3_nt: TGTGCCAGCAGCTATGACGGGACAGTCTATGGCTACACCTTC; cdr3_aa: CASSYDGTVYGYTF; v_call: TRBV7-8; clone_size: NA; d_call: TRBD1; j_call: TRBJ1-2
cdr3_nt: TGTGCCAGCAGCCCCCCAGGGGGCGGAGGAACTGAAGCTTTCTTT; cdr3_aa: CASSPPGGGGTEAFF; v_call: TRBV7-9; clone_size: NA; d_call: TRBD1; j_call: TRBJ1-1
cdr3_nt: TGTGCCAGCAGTTTATCGGGCCAGACCTACGAGCAGTACTTC; cdr3_aa: CASSLSGQTYEQYF; v_call: TRBV27; clone_size: few; d_call: NA; j_call: TRBJ2-7
cdr3_nt: TGTGCCAGCAGCAAGGGGGGTGTGGGAGAAAAACTGTTTTTT; cdr3_aa: CASSKGGVGEKLFF; v_call: TRBV28; clone_size: few; d_call: NA; j_call: TRBJ1-4
cdr3_nt: TGCAGCGAGAGAGCGGGGGGCACAGATACGCAGTATTTT; cdr3_aa: CSERAGGTDTQYF; v_call: TRBV29-1; clone_size: NA; d_call: TRBD2; j_call: TRBJ2-3